Each of the 31 T cell receptor beta chains below was sequenced from the same sample in a study of siplizumab effects on memory and regulatory T cells. Their antigen targets remain unknown. A 37°C coculture lasting roughly six days was applied to the mixed lymphocyte reaction cells. TCRdb's copy holds only in-frame clones and misses some; the assay was immunoSEQ multiplex PCR. The sample lists about 18,000 clones; 35% to 55% were seen once. Specimen: CFSE-low (dividing) CD4+ T cells sorted from an allogeneic mixed lymphocyte reaction. These receptors came from a human donor in good health; the cells came from an allogeneic mixed lymphocyte reaction.

This clone has only a few counts. This chain links TRBV15 with TRBJ1-1; possible D gene TRBD1, 6 bases. V dropped 5 bases and J dropped 3 bases, with 13 bases sitting between them. The CDR3 has 14 residues. The V gene's germline CDR1 is LNHNV and CDR2 YYDKDF (reference sequence). The CDR3 loop reads CATSSRQAHTEAFF. DNA for the CDR3: TGTGCCACCAGCTCCCGACAGGCCCACACTGAAGCTTTCTTT.

This chain links TRBV2 with TRBJ2-3, with 7 bases matching TRBD1. The CDR3 runs to 13 residues. The V and J ends lost 6 bases and 5 bases, in that order; junction bases with no gene match: 5. Germline V gene lookup returns CDR1 SNHLY and CDR2 FYNNEI. CDR3 DNA: TGTGCCAGCAGCGAACAGGGGAGAGATACGCAGTATTTT. Amino acid sequence: CASSEQGRDTQYF.

In its sample, this clone was seen a few times. The V and J genes are TRBV18 and TRBJ2-7; D perhaps matches TRBD2 (6 bases). Germline V lookup: CDR1 KGHSH, CDR2 LQKENI. The CDR3 is made up of 14 amino acids. V dropped 2 bases and J dropped 5 bases, with 13 bases sitting between them. The CDR3 region is CASSPVPASDEQYF. As DNA, the CDR3 is TGTGCCAGCTCACCAGTCCCCGCTAGCGACGAGCAGTACTTC.

This rearrangement joins TRBV11-3 to TRBJ2-7, with D uncertain. The CDR3 consists of 13 residues. Germline CDR1 and CDR2: SGHNT and YENEEA. V lost 3 bases, J lost 7 bases, and 13 bases lay in between. CDR3 in DNA: TGTGCCAGCAGCTTCGACTCCCTTAGAGAGCAGTACTTC. It translates to CASSFDSLREQYF.

The chain recombines TRBV20-1 with TRBJ1-2; no clear D gene. V lost 6 bases, J lost 3 bases, and 8 bases lay in between. This CDR3 is 11 amino acids long. The germline CDR1 and CDR2 sequences are DFQATT and SNEGSKA (reference sequence). The CDR3 is CSAYVYYGYTF. The CDR3 nucleotides are TGCAGTGCGTACGTCTACTATGGCTACACCTTC.

The chain combines TRBV6-5 with TRBJ1-1, with D unclear. Deletions cut 5 bases from V and 4 bases from J, with 8 bases between. The CDR3 runs 12 residues. Germline V CDR1 and CDR2: MNHEY, SVGAGI. The CDR3 reads CASSHDTTEAFF. The CDR3 nucleotides are TGTGCCAGCAGTCACGACACCACTGAAGCTTTCTTT.

This chain links TRBV11-3 with TRBJ2-3; D remains ambiguous. The CDR3 is made up of 14 amino acids. Germline-derived CDR1 and CDR2 are SGHNT and YENEEA. Trimming cost V 0 bases and J 0 bases, with 4 bases left between them. Here the CDR3 reads CASSLDRSTDTQYF. The CDR3 DNA is TGTGCCAGCAGCTTAGATCGGAGCACAGATACGCAGTATTTT.

The J gene is TRBJ1-1, the V gene TRBV4-2, with D unclear. There are 13 residues in the CDR3. CDR1 is LGHNA and CDR2 is YNFKEQ in the germline V gene. Trimming shortened V by 2 bases and J by 1 base, and 5 bases separated the two germline ends. The CDR3 region has the DNA TGTGCCAGCAGCCAAAGCCAGAACACTGAAGCTTTCTTT. Encoded protein: CASSQSQNTEAFF.

CDR3 DNA: TGTGCCAGCTCACCGCTAGCGGGGCTTACCTACGAGCAGTACTTC. Protein: CASSPLAGLTYEQYF. This chain links TRBV18 with TRBJ2-5; 9 nucleotides align to TRBD2. The better agreement between TRBJ2-7 and the DNA end casts doubt on the J call. The CDR3 consists of 15 residues. Per the germline V gene, CDR1 is KGHSH and CDR2 is LQKENI.

The CDR3 DNA reads as TGCGCCAGCAGCCAAGATTCCGCAGATACGCAGTATTTT. Translation: CASSQDSADTQYF. The chain employs TRBV4-1 and TRBJ2-3; no reliable D call. With 0 bases removed from V and 4 bases from J, the gap between germline ends came to 5 bases. This CDR3 region has 13 residues. Germline CDR1 and CDR2: MGHRA and YSYEKL.

Remarks on this clone: The same CDR3 is also encoded by other DNA sequences in this sample. The chain recombines TRBV18 with TRBJ2-5, with no clear D. The germline V and J ends were trimmed by 0 bases and 2 bases, with 7 bases remaining between them. Germline loops: CDR1 KGHSH, CDR2 LQKENI. The CDR3 consists of 14 residues. The CDR3 here is CASSPPNSQETQYF. As DNA, the CDR3 is TGTGCCAGCTCACCACCGAACAGTCAAGAGACCCAGTACTTC.

By share, this clone counts as medium-sized. The rearrangement links TRBV7-2 to TRBJ1-2; D gene unclear. Germline V lookup: CDR1 SGHTA, CDR2 FQGNSA. The CDR3 loop spans 11 amino acids. Trimming left V 5 bases short and J 4 bases short, with 5 bases between. The CDR3 nucleotides are TGTGCCAGCAGCCAACTCTATGGCTACACCTTC. Protein product: CASSQLYGYTF.

The chain links TRBV7-2 to TRBJ2-3; TRBD2 agrees at 8 bases. The CDR3 is 19 amino acids. The J segment lost 5 bases and the V segment lost 5 bases, leaving 21 bases of the junction unmatched. The germline V gene has CDR1 SGHTA and CDR2 FQGNSA. CDR3 amino acids: CASSPLGQPGGRGKDTQYF. CDR3 DNA sequence: TGTGCCAGCAGCCCGCTGGGTCAACCGGGGGGGCGCGGGAAAGATACGCAGTATTTT.

This clone appeared a few times. V gene TRBV7-9 combines with J gene TRBJ1-6; D may be TRBD1 (6 bases). The CDR3 runs 12 residues. Looked up from germline, CDR1 is SEHNR and CDR2 is FQNEAQ (reference sequence). Between the trimmed V and J ends, which lost 5 bases and 8 bases, there was a span of 7 bases. The CDR3 coding sequence is TGTGCCAGCAGCGAGGGGGATTCACCCCTCCACTTT. It encodes CASSEGDSPLHF.

V and J are TRBV5-4 and TRBJ2-1, with D unresolved. Germline CDR1 SGHNT, CDR2 YYREEE (reference sequence). V was trimmed by 0 bases and J by 2 bases, leaving 9 bases between them. The CDR3 runs to 15 residues. CDR3 amino acids: CASSLDGWTYNEQFF. CDR3 DNA: TGTGCCAGCAGCTTGGACGGGTGGACCTACAATGAGCAGTTCTTC. Full variable domain (missing parts from reference TRBV5-4 and TRBJ2-1): ETGVTQSPTHLIKTRGQQVTLRCSSQSGHNTVSWYQQALGQGPQFIFQYYREEENGRGNFPPRFSGLQFPNYSSELNVNALELDDSALYLCASSLDGWTYNEQFFGPGTRLTVL.

This clone was seen only a few times. The chain combines TRBV2 with TRBJ1-6; 8 bases align to TRBD1. The V gene's germline CDR1 is SNHLY and CDR2 FYNNEI. This CDR3 has 17 residues. With 1 base clipped from V and 7 bases from J, the junction kept 9 bases outside the gene matches. CDR3 DNA: TGTGCCAGCAGTGAAGTGAGGGTGGGGACAGGAAATTCACCCCTCCACTTT. Its protein is CASSEVRVGTGNSPLHF.

This clone showed up just a few times. CDR3 DNA sequence: TGCGCCAGCAGTTCGACAGGGGGCGCCGGAAACACCATATATTTT. This codes for CASSSTGGAGNTIYF. The chain carries TRBV5-1 and TRBJ1-3; 10 bases are shared with TRBD1. V lost 5 bases and J lost 4; bases outside the gene matches: 6. Germline CDR1 SGHRS, CDR2 YFSETQ. The CDR3 has 15 residues.

The gene calls are TRBV19 and TRBJ2-3, with TRBD2 identical over 11 bases. Germline V lookup: CDR1 LNHDA, CDR2 SQIVND (reference sequence). The trim removed 4 bases at V and 5 bases at J, leaving 2 bases unmatched. The CDR3 has 14 residues. The CDR3 region is CASSTSGGRDTQYF. Here the CDR3 DNA reads TGTGCCAGTAGTACTAGCGGGGGGAGAGATACGCAGTATTTT.

The V and J genes are TRBV6-5 and TRBJ2-7, with 8 bases that match TRBD2. CDR1 is MNHEY and CDR2 is SVGAGI in the germline V gene. The junction had 8 bases not matched to a gene; V was cut back by 7 bases and J by 6 bases. The CDR3 runs 13 residues. The CDR3 spells CASNVAGFGEQYF. Written as DNA, the CDR3 is TGTGCCAGCAACGTAGCGGGGTTTGGCGAGCAGTACTTC.

In DNA form, the CDR3 reads TGTGCCAGCAGAACCGGGACAGTGGCTTACAATGAGCAGTTCTTC. Protein sequence: CASRTGTVAYNEQFF. This chain uses TRBV28 with TRBJ2-1, with TRBD1 matching over 7 bases. This CDR3 has 15 amino acids. The J segment lost 4 bases and the V segment lost 6 bases, leaving 9 bases of the junction unmatched. Germline V gene sequence: CDR1 MDHEN, CDR2 SYDVKM.

The V call is TRBV5-1, the J call TRBJ1-2, with 10 bases matching TRBD1. The germline V gene encodes CDR1 SGHRS and CDR2 YFSETQ. The CDR3 runs 15 residues. V shed 4 bases, J shed 3 bases, and the junction held 6 bases outside the gene matches. The CDR3 here is CASSPTGGNDYGYTF. The CDR3 coding sequence is TGCGCCAGCAGCCCGACAGGGGGCAATGACTATGGCTACACCTTC. The complete variable domain, with remaining parts taken from reference TRBV5-1 and TRBJ1-2, reads KAGVTQTPRYLIKTRGQQVTLSCSPISGHRSVSWYQQTPGQGLQFLFEYFSETQRNKGNFPGRFSGRQFSNSRSEMNVSTLELGDSALYLCASSPTGGNDYGYTFGSGTRLTVV.

There are a few counts of this clone. This rearrangement joins TRBV5-1 to TRBJ2-2; 13 bases match TRBD2. The CDR3 has 17 amino acids. With 0 bases clipped from V and 4 bases from J, the junction kept 3 bases outside the gene matches. Looked up from germline, CDR1 is SGHRS and CDR2 is YFSETQ. CDR3 amino acids: CASSLVLAGGRTGELFF. CDR3 in DNA: TGCGCCAGCAGCTTGGTACTAGCGGGGGGGCGCACCGGGGAGCTGTTTTTT. The full variable domain, rest sourced from reference TRBV5-1 and TRBJ2-2, is KAGVTQTPRYLIKTRGQQVTLSCSPISGHRSVSWYQQTPGQGLQFLFEYFSETQRNKGNFPGRFSGRQFSNSRSEMNVSTLELGDSALYLCASSLVLAGGRTGELFFGEGSRLTVL.

The chain employs TRBV7-7 and TRBJ2-5; no firm D call. CDR1 and CDR2 (germline): SSHAT, FNYEAQ (reference sequence). The CDR3 sequence is 14 residues long. Deletions cut 1 base from V and 5 bases from J, with 11 bases between. The CDR3 nucleotides read TGTGCCAGCAGCTTAGGTACAGCATTCGAGACCCAGTACTTC. Its translation is CASSLGTAFETQYF.

The gene calls are TRBV4-2 and TRBJ1-4; D is possibly TRBD1 (5 bases). With 2 bases removed from V and 15 bases from J, the gap between germline ends came to 16 bases. The CDR3 is 13 amino acids. Germline loops: CDR1 LGHNA, CDR2 YNFKEQ. The CDR3 DNA sequence: TGTGCCAGCAGCCAAACCGGGGGGGATCTTTTGTTTTTT. As protein: CASSQTGGDLLFF.

This chain links TRBV11-3 with TRBJ1-5; D is uncertain. Trimming shortened V by 2 bases and J by 4 bases, and 6 bases separated the two germline ends. This CDR3 region has 13 residues. Per germline, CDR1 SGHNT and CDR2 YENEEA. The DNA for the CDR3 is TGTGCCAGCAGCTTAAACCGTAATCAGCCCCAGCATTTT. Translating it yields CASSLNRNQPQHF.

This rearrangement joins TRBV2 to TRBJ1-2; D is unclear. Trimming cost V 6 bases and J 8 bases, with 13 bases left between them. Looked up from germline, CDR1 is SNHLY and CDR2 is FYNNEI. CDR3 size: 12 residues. The CDR3 DNA follows: TGTGCCAGCAGGGGAACACGGTTCGGCTACACCTTC. It yields the protein CASRGTRFGYTF.

This clone was recorded a few times. The chain employs TRBV5-1 and TRBJ2-5; D possibly uses TRBD1 or TRBD2 (5 bases each). CDR3 length: 14 residues. Trimming stripped 8 bases from V and 2 bases from J, with 16 bases between. The germline V gene has CDR1 SGHRS and CDR2 YFSETQ. This CDR3 reads CASSRDGRQETQYF. CDR3 DNA: TGCGCCAGTAGCCGGGACGGAAGGCAAGAGACCCAGTACTTC.

This clone turned up a few times. This sequence joins TRBV5-1 and TRBJ1-2; 7 nucleotides align to TRBD1. The ends lost 0 bases at V and 7 bases at J; junction bases unmatched: 12. The CDR3 totals 16 residues. The germline gives CDR1 SGHRS, CDR2 YFSETQ. As DNA, the CDR3 is TGCGCCAGCAGCTTGGATGGCGACAGGGTAGGGGCTGGCTACACCTTC. Its translation is CASSLDGDRVGAGYTF. The whole variable domain, remainder taken from reference TRBV5-1 and TRBJ1-2, is KAGVTQTPRYLIKTRGQQVTLSCSPISGHRSVSWYQQTPGQGLQFLFEYFSETQRNKGNFPGRFSGRQFSNSRSEMNVSTLELGDSALYLCASSLDGDRVGAGYTFGSGTRLTVV.

This rearrangement joins TRBV6-5 to TRBJ2-5; D gene uncertain. The germline V gene encodes CDR1 MNHEY and CDR2 SVGAGI. V dropped 0 bases and J dropped 5 bases, with 10 bases sitting between them. This CDR3 is built from 14 residues. The CDR3, as DNA: TGTGCCAGCAGTTACTCGGTCCACGGGGAGACCCAGTACTTC. Residues: CASSYSVHGETQYF.

The V and J genes are TRBV5-5 and TRBJ2-3; D ambiguous. Germline V gene lookup returns CDR1 SGHKS and CDR2 YYEKEE (reference sequence). The CDR3 is 15 residues long. V gave up 0 bases and J gave up 2 bases, with 10 bases separating them. CDR3 in amino acids: CASSLVATPTDTQYF. CDR3 sequence (DNA): TGTGCCAGCAGCTTGGTGGCTACCCCCACAGATACGCAGTATTTT.

This clone was recorded a few times. The chain has TRBV28 and TRBJ1-4; D gene ambiguous. Germline CDR1 and CDR2: MDHEN and SYDVKM. There are 12 residues in the CDR3. Trimming left V 4 bases short and J 17 bases short, with 17 bases between. In nucleotides, the CDR3 is TGTGCCAGCAGTTCCCCCACGGATCCCTACTTTTTT. Translation gives CASSSPTDPYFF.